This T cell receptor (beta chain) was captured by sequencing in a study of CD8+ T cells in alopecia areata. Only a few counts were recorded for this clone. Treatment: oral pan-JAK inhibitor, 5-10 mg twice daily. Extracted from the samples, RNA was reverse transcribed into cDNA to serve as the sequencing template. The method was immunoSEQ multiplex PCR; TCRdb's version includes in-frame clones alone and lacks a portion of them. The data show under 350,000 clones, with roughly 60% seen just once and less than 2% held by the top ten. The source material was CD4+ T cells sorted from blood, sampled at week 24, from a patient treated with tofacitinib. The sequence derives from a human donor with alopecia areata.

CDR3 sequence reads: CAYLTGPNSPLHF. Here the CDR3 DNA reads TGTGCCTATCTGACAGGGCCGAATTCACCCCTCCACTTT. This chain links TRBV30 with TRBJ1-6; the match to TRBD1 covers 7 bases. The germline gives CDR1 GTSNPN, CDR2 SVGIG (reference sequence). V shed 7 bases and J 7 bases; nucleotides not matched to a gene: 7. The CDR3 runs 13 residues.